This T cell receptor (beta chain) was sequenced for a study of blood T cell repertoires in COVID-19. Authors' processing steps: Using reference gene primer amplification, nucleated cell counts were estimated. Profiled with immunoSEQ multiplex PCR; TCRdb holds only in-frame clones, not every one. Clone size and V and J calls were adopted from that table, with D and trimming inferred from the DNA. The sample shows approximately 77,000 clones, over 85% of them seen only once. From germline, CDR1 is MNHEY and CDR2 SMNVEV (reference sequence). CDR3 length: 16 amino acids. Trimming took off 2 bases at V and 0 bases at J, with 10 bases between the two ends.

The sequencing input was peripheral blood. J is TRBJ2-2 and V is TRBV27; D is uncertain. This TCR derives from a man aged 50 to 60 with active COVID-19. The CDR3: CASSLIAAPNTGELFF. DNA of the CDR3: TGTGCCAGCAGTTTAATAGCAGCTCCGAACACCGGGGAGCTGTTTTTT.